Below, one TCR beta chain is given with its context. Its recognized antigen is unknown. Per-base qualities were not stored, and no clone one base away is much larger. According to the study, the label for this sample's time point signals: more than three weeks on oral tofacitinib. The sample's treatment or condition label is to be understood as: oral pan-JAK inhibitor, 5-10 mg twice daily. From alopecia areata patients, peripheral blood was collected along with lesional scalp punch biopsies. PBMCs were separated by density centrifugation and stained for CD3, CD4 and CD8, after which CD4+ and CD8+ T cells were sorted on a FACSAria. The library was produced with the immunoSEQ multiplex PCR assay. For TCR sequencing, RNA was extracted from every sample and reverse transcribed into cDNA to serve as template. SuperScript III was used to make first-strand cDNA, primed with a 2:1 mix of oligo-dT and random hexamers. A synthetic immune receptor repertoire was used to assess amplification bias, and residual bias was removed computationally. On the study's bioinformatics: After raw reads were preprocessed to remove errors, the CDR3 was defined following IMGT conventions as running from the conserved cysteine to phenylalanine. To get clonality, Shannon entropy was normalized by log2 of the number of productive unique TCRs and the result was subtracted from 1. Whether each scalp clone was CD4 or CD8 was inferred by checking scalp TCRbeta sequences against the CD4 and CD8 repertoires from sorted blood. What TCRdb holds here is the immuneACCESS table cut down to in-frame rearrangements. Part of the clones is not present; checked against another copy, under half of the missing clones reflect an unresolved V gene, and the others are unexplained. V, J and clone size were drawn from that table, and D and trimming were deduced from the DNA. The sample contains some 220,000 clones, around three fifths of them found a single time. The ten biggest clones cover 1.5% to 2% of the sample.

These data come from a study of CD8+ T cells in alopecia areata (dated by TCRdb to between 2018 and 2020). About the investigation overall: The treated patients, all with moderate-to-severe alopecia areata, were enrolled in an open-label pilot trial of oral tofacitinib given at 5 to 10 mg twice daily. In both human patients and the C3H/HeJ mouse model, the study applied high-throughput TCRbeta sequencing to look at T cell clonal expansion in alopecia areata. In humans, TCRbeta sequencing was performed on scalp tissue and on sorted CD4+ and CD8+ peripheral blood T cells from healthy controls and from patients with patchy or totalis/universalis alopecia areata. RNA was obtained with the PAXgene miRNA kit for fixed scalp, the miRNeasy kit for PBMCs, and the RNeasy kit for mouse skin. Patients received tofacitinib for 6 to 18 months and were then followed off drug for 6 months to check for delayed response and recurrence. TCRbeta CDR3 regions were amplified by immunoSEQ multiplex PCR using 35 Vbeta forward and 13 Jbeta reverse primers. For the treated patients, the SALT score, which quantifies what percentage of scalp surface area is affected, served as the measure of disease severity. Biopsies were taken from tofacitinib-treated patients at baseline and at 4 and 24 weeks of treatment, and a later scalp biopsy was taken in several of the tofacitinib-treated patients. Scalp clonality was compared across normal scalp (n=4), patchy alopecia areata scalp (n=8), and alopecia totalis/universalis scalp (n=8). Overall study outcomes, separate from this receptor: Compared with mice, TCR sequences shared between patients were less clear, possibly partly because of HLA diversity across the patient population. With tofacitinib, both scalp clonality and the number of expanded CD8+ clones among the top 100 scalp clones went down significantly. During tofacitinib treatment, many expanded lesional clones stuck around in both scalp and blood, and this persistence may partly explain why relapse happens after treatment is stopped. Scalp TCR repertoire analysis is complicated because resident alphabeta T cells in normal human skin are also sequenced, whereas mouse skin is dominated by gammadelta T cells. Compared with normal scalp, lesional scalp, particularly in alopecia totalis/universalis, had higher clonality and more expanded CD8+ clones, which suggests antigenic drive. Because the treated cohort was small and had only one nonresponder, larger studies are needed to examine links between baseline CD8+ expansion and response.

The source of this sequence is a human donor with alopecia areata. The sequenced sample was CD4+ T cells sorted from blood, obtained at week 4, from a patient treated with tofacitinib.

CDR3 region: CASSSTGTYNEQFF. The bases read TGTGCCAGCAGTTCCACCGGGACCTACAATGAGCAGTTCTTC. The V and J segments used are TRBV27 and TRBJ2-1; matching of 5 bases hints at TRBD2 as the D gene. V lost 4 bases and J lost 2 bases; the stretch between them is 9 bases long. The CDR3 runs 14 amino acids, cysteine and phenylalanine included. Only CDR3 DNA is held: 42 bases, read in frame from base 1. Taken from the germline V gene (reference sequence), the CDR1 and CDR2 loops are MNHEY and SMNVEV.